The clone carrying this T cell receptor beta chain was seen a handful of times. The antigen remains unidentified. This record belongs to a study of OX40 agonist ivuxolimab in advanced cancers. Study-level information: Ivuxolimab, which is an agonistic anti-OX40 (CD134) antibody, was administered to the patients. Age averaged about 62 years (range roughly 23 to 80), and around 78% were male. The study, taken as a whole, reports: There were, on average, more expanded clones in CD8+ T cells than in CD4+.

Sequenced by immunoSEQ multiplex PCR; TCRdb stores in-frame clones only, minus some. Among roughly 67,000 clones listed, approximately 82% were seen once. CDR3 length: 15 amino acids. Germline V gives CDR1 MDHEN, CDR2 SYDVKM. With V trimmed by 6 bases and J by 1 base, 2 bases remained unmatched. Cycle 7 day 1, cycle 4 day 1, and baseline were the timepoints at which blood was sampled. The receptor comes from an adult with an advanced solid tumor such as melanoma, head and neck, liver or kidney cancer. The rearrangement uses TRBV28 and TRBJ2-2; 10 positions match TRBD2. Sequencing was performed on CD4+ or CD8+ T cells sorted from blood, taken in a trial of the OX40 agonist ivuxolimab. CDR3: CASSLAGGNTGELFF. The DNA for the CDR3 is TGTGCCAGCAGCTTAGCGGGAGGGAACACCGGGGAGCTGTTTTTT.